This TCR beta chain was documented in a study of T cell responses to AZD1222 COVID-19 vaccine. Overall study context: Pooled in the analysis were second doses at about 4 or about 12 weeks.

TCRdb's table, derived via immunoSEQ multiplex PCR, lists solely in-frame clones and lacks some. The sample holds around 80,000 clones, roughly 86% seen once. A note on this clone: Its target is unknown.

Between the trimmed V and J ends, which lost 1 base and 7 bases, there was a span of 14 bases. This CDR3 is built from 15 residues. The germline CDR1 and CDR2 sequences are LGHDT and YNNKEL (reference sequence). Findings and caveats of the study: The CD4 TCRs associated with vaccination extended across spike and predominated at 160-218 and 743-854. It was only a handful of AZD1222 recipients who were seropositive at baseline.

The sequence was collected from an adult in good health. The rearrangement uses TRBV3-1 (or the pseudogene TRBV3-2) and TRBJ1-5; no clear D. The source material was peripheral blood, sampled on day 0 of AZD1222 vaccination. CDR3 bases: TGTGCCAGCAGCCAAGGATCCGTGGGAGGGCAGCCCCAGCATTTT. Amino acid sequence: CASSQGSVGGQPQHF.